The next 30 T cell receptor beta chains were all read from a single sample in a study of OX40 agonist ivuxolimab in advanced cancers. The table came from immunoSEQ multiplex PCR; TCRdb's copy has only in-frame clones and leaves some out. This sample carries 69,000 or so clones, 85% of them seen once, and the ten largest clones take about 0.83%. Sequenced material: CD4+ or CD8+ T cells sorted from blood, taken in a trial of the OX40 agonist ivuxolimab. The source of these receptors is an adult with an advanced solid tumor such as melanoma, head and neck, liver or kidney cancer.

The chain is built from TRBV11-2 and TRBJ2-3, with TRBD2 identical over 7 bases. Losses at the gene ends were 1 base for V and 5 bases for J; bases not matched to a gene: 6. Per the germline V gene, CDR1 is SGHAT and CDR2 is FQNNGV. This CDR3 is built from 15 residues. The CDR3 DNA reads as TGTGCCAGCAGCTTAGGGGGGGGAGAACAAGATACGCAGTATTTT. Protein: CASSLGGGEQDTQYF. The whole variable domain, remainder taken from reference TRBV11-2 and TRBJ2-3, is EAGVAQSPRYKIIEKRQSVAFWCNPISGHATLYWYQQILGQGPKLLIQFQNNGVVDDSQLPKDRFSAERLKGVDSTLKIQPAKLEDSAVYLCASSLGGGEQDTQYFGPGTRLTVL.

The chain has TRBV18 and TRBJ2-7; D call uncertain. The V gene's germline CDR1 is KGHSH and CDR2 LQKENI. The CDR3 runs 13 residues. The V end lost 1 base, the J end lost 2 bases, and 6 bases lay between the germline ends. CDR3 DNA: TGTGCCAGCTCACCACTCCCCGCCTACGAGCAGTACTTC. As protein: CASSPLPAYEQYF.

This rearrangement joins TRBV29-1 to TRBJ2-5; D perhaps matches TRBD2 (6 bases). The J call may be in error: the DNA end matches TRBJ2-7 better. This CDR3 region has 12 residues. Germline V gives CDR1 SQVTM, CDR2 ANQGSEA. The CDR3 DNA reads as TGCAGCGGTAGCGGACGAGCGGACGAGCAGTACTTC. Translated, it gives CSGSGRADEQYF.

The chain uses TRBV30 and TRBJ2-7, with D possibly being TRBD1 (6 bases). The germline V gene encodes CDR1 GTSNPN and CDR2 SVGIG (reference sequence). Between the trimmed V and J ends, which lost 2 bases and 3 bases, there was a span of 14 bases. The CDR3 totals 14 residues. In DNA form, the CDR3 reads TGTGCCTGGAGTACCAGGGGACAATACTACGAGCAGTACTTC. It specifies CAWSTRGQYYEQYF.

The genes are TRBV6-1 and TRBJ2-3, with a weak D call TRBD2 (6 bases). The V and J ends lost 11 bases and 1 base respectively, with 13 bases between them. CDR3 length equals 13 residues. CDR1 and CDR2 from the germline V gene are MNHNS and SASEGT. The CDR3 nucleotides are TGTGCCGTACGGGAGTCAGGCACAGATACGCAGTATTTT. The encoded protein is CAVRESGTDTQYF.

V and J are TRBV7-2 and TRBJ2-1, with D tentatively TRBD1 (6 bases). V gave up 3 bases and J gave up 7 bases, with 19 bases separating them. Looked up from germline, CDR1 is SGHTA and CDR2 is FQGNSA. The CDR3 is made up of 16 amino acids. CDR3 bases: TGTGCCAGCAGCTTGTTTCACCAAACCCAGGGGAATGAGCAGTTCTTC. Protein sequence: CASSLFHQTQGNEQFF.

The chain recombines TRBV30 with TRBJ1-5; D uncertain. Germline loops: CDR1 GTSNPN, CDR2 SVGIG (reference sequence). V lost 0 bases and J 0 bases, leaving 6 bases between the germline ends. CDR3 length: 14 amino acids. CDR3: CAWSVGSSNQPQHF. DNA of the CDR3: TGTGCCTGGAGTGTCGGCAGTAGCAATCAGCCCCAGCATTTT.

The rearrangement uses TRBV15 and TRBJ1-2, with D unclear. The germline V gene encodes CDR1 LNHNV and CDR2 YYDKDF (reference sequence). This CDR3 is built from 14 residues. Between the trimmed V and J ends, which lost 0 bases and 2 bases, there was a span of 7 bases. CDR3 sequence reads: CATSRETVNYGYTF. In nucleotides, the CDR3 is TGTGCCACCAGCAGAGAAACGGTGAACTATGGCTACACCTTC. The full variable domain, completed using reference TRBV15 and TRBJ1-2, is DAMVIQNPRYQVTQFGKPVTLSCSQTLNHNVMYWYQQKSSQAPKLLFHYYDKDFNNEADTPDNFQSRRPNTSFCFLDIRSPGLGDTAMYLCATSRETVNYGYTFGSGTRLTVV.

The chain employs TRBV19 and TRBJ2-5, with TRBD1 matching 10 bases. CDR3 length: 16 residues. V gave up 1 base and J gave up 5 bases; unmatched junction bases: 7. From germline, CDR1 is LNHDA and CDR2 SQIVND (reference sequence). The CDR3 is CASSIGRQGAPETQYF. Written as DNA, the CDR3 is TGTGCCAGTAGTATAGGGAGACAGGGGGCGCCGGAGACCCAGTACTTC.

V gene TRBV14 combines with J gene TRBJ2-6, with 11 bases fitting TRBD1. CDR1 SGHDN and CDR2 FVKESK come from the germline V gene. V was clipped by 5 bases and J by 3 bases; unmatched bases: 12. The CDR3 totals 19 residues. Here the CDR3 DNA reads TGTGCCAGCAGCGTTCTGTTTGGACAGGGGGCCTTTGGGGCCAACGTCCTGACTTTC. Translating gives CASSVLFGQGAFGANVLTF.

The chain recombines TRBV5-6 with TRBJ1-6, with 8 bases lining up with TRBD1. V was pared by 4 bases and J by 7 bases, with 4 bases of the junction left unmatched. Germline V CDR1 and CDR2: SGHDT, YYEEEE. The CDR3 sequence is 14 residues long. The CDR3 protein is CASSPRTGNSPLHF. The CDR3 DNA sequence: TGTGCCAGCAGCCCAAGGACAGGGAATTCACCCCTCCACTTT. The full variable domain, completed using reference TRBV5-6 and TRBJ1-6, is DAGVTQSPTHLIKTRGQQVTLRCSPKSGHDTVSWYQQALGQGPQFIFQYYEEEERQRGNFPDRFSGHQFPNYSSELNVNALLLGDSALYLCASSPRTGNSPLHFGNGTRLTVT.

This clone appeared a few times. The V gene is TRBV28, the J gene TRBJ2-4; 7 nucleotides align to TRBD2. The germline gives CDR1 MDHEN, CDR2 SYDVKM. The ends lost 7 bases at V and 0 bases at J; junction bases unmatched: 9. The CDR3 sequence is 16 residues long. The CDR3 is CASKGAGVSAKNIQYF. CDR3 DNA: TGTGCCAGCAAAGGGGCGGGGGTGTCAGCCAAAAACATTCAGTACTTC.

This sequence joins TRBV5-1 and TRBJ2-3; a possible D gene is TRBD1 (5 bases). V was trimmed by 5 bases and J by 1 base, leaving 20 bases between them. Germline values: CDR1 SGHRS, CDR2 YFSETQ. The length of the CDR3 is 17 residues. The chain's CDR3 is CASSPGTGAVGTDTQYF. The CDR3 DNA reads as TGCGCCAGCAGTCCAGGTACTGGGGCGGTGGGCACAGATACGCAGTATTTT.

V is TRBV6-5 and J is TRBJ2-1; 12 positions match TRBD2. The CDR3 has 16 amino acids. The germline gives CDR1 MNHEY, CDR2 SVGAGI. The V gene end was trimmed by 4 bases and the J gene end by 8 bases; junction bases not matched to a gene: 9. The CDR3 DNA follows: TGTGCCAGCAGTTCTAGCGGGGGGGCCGCTTTATATGAGCAGTTCTTC. It yields the protein CASSSSGGAALYEQFF.

This clone came up once. The V call is TRBV6-5, the J call TRBJ2-7; D possibly corresponds to TRBD1 (6 bases). Looked up from germline, CDR1 is MNHEY and CDR2 is SVGAGI. Trimming took 6 bases from V and 0 from J, leaving 12 bases between them. This CDR3 is built from 14 residues. The CDR3: CASRRQQGSYEQYF. The DNA of the CDR3 is TGTGCCAGCAGGCGCCAACAGGGCTCCTACGAGCAGTACTTC.

This clone turned up a few times. The J gene is TRBJ2-2, the V gene TRBV19; no reliable D call. V was cut by 10 bases and J by 4 bases, with 7 bases left in between. Germline values: CDR1 LNHDA, CDR2 SQIVND (reference sequence). This CDR3 spans 11 amino acids. CDR3 nucleotide sequence: TGTGCCATCACCGTCACCGGGGAGCTGTTTTTT. Amino acid sequence: CAITVTGELFF.

V is TRBV9 and J is TRBJ2-1; 12 nucleotides agree with TRBD2. CDR3 length equals 13 residues. V lost 8 bases, J lost 7 bases, and 4 bases stayed unmatched. Germline-derived CDR1 and CDR2 are SGDLS and YYNGEE. The CDR3 DNA sequence: TGTGCCAGTGGGACTAGCGGGCTTAATGAGCAGTTCTTC. Its translation is CASGTSGLNEQFF. Based on the CDR3 plus reference TRBV9 and TRBJ2-1, the full variable domain is DSGVTQTPKHLITATGQRVTLRCSPRSGDLSVYWYQQSLDQGLQFLIQYYNGEERAKGNILERFSAQQFPDLHSELNLSSLELGDSALYFCASGTSGLNEQFFGPGTRLTVL.

The chain employs TRBV15 and TRBJ2-7; D remains unclear. Trimming stripped 5 bases from V and 2 bases from J, with 25 bases between. Per germline, CDR1 LNHNV and CDR2 YYDKDF (reference sequence). The CDR3 is 18 residues long. Here the CDR3 DNA reads TGTGCCACCAGCGGATTCAAGACCGTCTCTAAAAACGCCTACGAGCAGTACTTC. This gives the protein CATSGFKTVSKNAYEQYF.

V is TRBV7-2 and J is TRBJ2-7; TRBD2 matches at 7 bases. The CDR3 is made up of 17 amino acids. V lost 3 bases, J lost 7 bases, and 18 bases stayed unmatched. Per germline, CDR1 SGHTA and CDR2 FQGNSA. CDR3 protein: CASSLGRSGPLGGEQYF. In DNA form, the CDR3 reads TGTGCCAGCAGCTTGGGGCGTAGCGGGCCACTAGGCGGGGAGCAGTACTTC. The variable domain in full, with the rest retrieved from reference TRBV7-2 and TRBJ2-7, is GAGVSQSPSNKVTEKGKDVELRCDPISGHTALYWYRQSLGQGLEFLIYFQGNSAPDKSGLPSDRFSAERTGGSVSTLTIQRTQQEDSAVYLCASSLGRSGPLGGEQYFGPGTRLTVT.

V usage is TRBV7-8 and J usage is TRBJ2-7; D gene uncertain. Germline V gene sequence: CDR1 SGHVS, CDR2 FQNEAQ. Trimming pared 6 bases from V and 1 base from J, leaving 16 bases between. CDR3 length equals 15 residues. Here the CDR3 reads CASSIRNVDSYEQYF. In DNA form, the CDR3 reads TGTGCCAGCAGTATTAGGAATGTAGATTCCTACGAGCAGTACTTC.

This chain joins TRBV29-1 and TRBJ1-1, with D maybe TRBD1 (6 bases). Trimming removed 6 bases from V and 1 base from J, with 9 bases in between. Germline V lookup: CDR1 SQVTM, CDR2 ANQGSEA. The CDR3 is 12 amino acids. The chain's CDR3 is CSVARGNTEAFF. The DNA of the CDR3 is TGCAGCGTCGCCAGGGGGAACACTGAAGCTTTCTTT.

The chain combines TRBV7-7 with TRBJ1-4; TRBD1 aligns across 9 bases. Losses at the gene ends were 5 bases for V and 7 bases for J; bases not matched to a gene: 5. The V gene's germline CDR1 is SSHAT and CDR2 FNYEAQ (reference sequence). This CDR3 comprises 14 residues. The CDR3: CASSTGQGGEKLFF. CDR3 coding DNA: TGTGCCAGCAGCACGGGACAGGGTGGTGAAAAACTGTTTTTT.

The chain couples TRBV19 to TRBJ2-3; D unresolved. The V gene lost 1 base and the J gene lost 0 bases, with 8 bases spanning the gap. This CDR3 region has 15 residues. Germline loops: CDR1 LNHDA, CDR2 SQIVND (reference sequence). CDR3 DNA: TGTGCCAGTAGTATAGTCCCGGACAGCACAGATACGCAGTATTTT. Translating gives CASSIVPDSTDTQYF.

This chain joins TRBV5-1 and TRBJ2-1; D is undetermined. CDR1 SGHRS and CDR2 YFSETQ come from the germline V gene. This CDR3 region has 13 residues. Deletions cut 5 bases from V and 7 bases from J, with 13 bases between. In DNA form, the CDR3 reads TGCGCCAGCAGTGGGGTGGCTAGGAATGAGCAGTTCTTC. Its protein product is CASSGVARNEQFF.

The chain has TRBV7-2 and TRBJ1-2, with D unresolved. CDR1 and CDR2 (germline): SGHTA, FQGNSA. The CDR3 is 16 residues long. Trimming stripped 1 base from V and 0 bases from J, with 12 bases between. This CDR3 is CASSLGPQRANYGYTF. CDR3 nucleotide sequence: TGTGCCAGCAGCTTAGGACCTCAGAGAGCTAACTATGGCTACACCTTC. Filled out from reference TRBV7-2 and TRBJ1-2, the complete variable domain reads GAGVSQSPSNKVTEKGKDVELRCDPISGHTALYWYRQSLGQGLEFLIYFQGNSAPDKSGLPSDRFSAERTGGSVSTLTIQRTQQEDSAVYLCASSLGPQRANYGYTFGSGTRLTVV.

The chain carries TRBV7-8 and TRBJ1-5; no reliable D call. Germline loops: CDR1 SGHVS, CDR2 FQNEAQ. The CDR3 is 13 residues long. Trimming removed 5 bases at V and 11 bases at J, with 16 bases between. CDR3 nucleotide sequence: TGTGCCAGCAGCCCCGGGTACAGCAGGACCCAGCATTTT. Translated, it gives CASSPGYSRTQHF.

This chain connects TRBV2 to TRBJ1-5; tentatively, D is TRBD1 (6 bases). V dropped 5 bases and J dropped 4 bases, with 15 bases sitting between them. CDR1 SNHLY and CDR2 FYNNEI come from the germline V gene. The CDR3 is made up of 15 amino acids. The CDR3 loop reads CASSSDRSLNQPQHF. The CDR3 DNA follows: TGTGCCAGCAGTAGTGACAGGAGCCTAAATCAGCCCCAGCATTTT.

The CDR3 loop reads CASSFSDQETQYF. The CDR3 DNA reads TGTGCCAGCAGCTTTTCCGACCAAGAGACCCAGTACTTC. The chain has TRBV5-4 and TRBJ2-5; D uncertain. The V gene's germline CDR1 is SGHNT and CDR2 YYREEE (reference sequence). The ends were cut back, 2 bases at V and 0 bases at J, with 5 bases in the middle. This CDR3 contains 13 residues.

The V call is TRBV28, the J call TRBJ2-7; 9 bases line up with TRBD1. Germline loops: CDR1 MDHEN, CDR2 SYDVKM. Trimming took 6 bases from V and 4 from J; bases not matched to a gene: 10. The CDR3 sequence is 15 residues long. The CDR3 reads CASRRQGGKGYEQYF. The CDR3 coding sequence is TGTGCCAGCAGGCGACAGGGGGGTAAAGGGTACGAGCAGTACTTC.

This clone appeared a single time. The V gene is TRBV7-2, the J gene TRBJ1-1; D is ambiguous. Germline V gives CDR1 SGHTA, CDR2 FQGNSA. CDR3 length: 13 residues. V was clipped by 1 base and J by 10 bases, with 13 bases between them. The CDR3 protein is CASSLVSPGRAFF. The DNA for the CDR3 is TGTGCCAGCAGCTTAGTGAGCCCCGGACGAGCTTTCTTT.